What follows is one TCR beta chain and its context. The method was immunoSEQ multiplex PCR; TCRdb's version includes in-frame clones alone and lacks a portion of them. In the table there are tens of thousands of clones, 85% to 95% of which are singletons. This entry comes from a study of T cell changes during pregnancy in multiple sclerosis. The receptor comes from a female donor in good health, enrolled as a control in a pregnancy study. This material consisted of CD4+ T cells from peripheral blood mononuclear cells, taken in the third trimester of pregnancy.

For the CDR3, the DNA is TGTGCCAGTAGTTCCGGACAGGGGTCCAGTGGGCAGTATTTT. As protein: CASSSGQGSSGQYF. The genes are TRBV19 and TRBJ2-3; the match to TRBD1 covers 9 bases. Germline lookup yields CDR1 LNHDA and CDR2 SQIVND (reference sequence). This CDR3 has 14 amino acids. Losses at the gene ends were 5 bases for V and 11 bases for J; bases not matched to a gene: 11. Complete variable domain (other parts from reference TRBV19 and TRBJ2-3): DGGITQSPKYLFRKEGQNVTLSCEQNLNHDAMYWYRQDPGQGLRLIYYSQIVNDFQKGDIAEGYSVSREKKESFPLTVTSAQKNPTAFYLCASSSGQGSSGQYFGPGTRLTVL.